This is a list of T cell receptor beta chains from one sample in a study of neurological immune-mediated disorders. TCRdb processed the 5' RACE reads anew with MiXCR; each CDR3 protein has one entry. The sample consists of around 40,000 distinct CDR3 sequences, roughly 12% of them appearing once. The specimen sequenced was PBMCs. The receptors come from a female donor in good health. The CDR3 runs from the conserved cysteine through the conserved F or W. D genes are given only for firm matches. The size of a clone is reported for some rows only, either as once, few or many, or as a class for expanded clones.

v_gene	d_gene	j_gene	abundance	CDR3aa	CDR3nt
TRBV7-2	TRBD2	TRBJ2-5	many	CASSPGLASGPLPGETQYF	TGTGCCAGCAGCCCGGGGTTGGCTAGCGGGCCGCTACCTGGAGAGACCCAGTACTTC
TRBV6-5	TRBD1	TRBJ2-7	many	CASSDRGLYEQYF	TGTGCCAGCAGTGACAGGGGTCTCTACGAGCAGTACTTC
TRBV10-3	TRBD1	TRBJ1-5	many	CAISEQGVRNQPQHF	TGTGCCATCAGTGAGCAGGGGGTACGCAATCAGCCCCAGCATTTT
TRBV9	TRBD1	TRBJ2-7	many	CASSAGGSYEQYF	TGTGCCAGCAGCGCAGGGGGTTCCTACGAGCAGTACTTC
TRBV12-3/TRBV12-4	TRBD1	TRBJ1-4	many	CASSQYRDRGEKLFF	TGTGCCAGCAGCCAATACCGGGACAGGGGGGAAAAACTGTTTTTT
TRBV20-1	TRBD2	TRBJ2-1	many	CSAVAGGGVGYNEQFF	TGCAGTGCTGTGGCGGGGGGAGGGGTTGGGTACAATGAGCAGTTCTTC
TRBV4-2	TRBD2	TRBJ2-5	many	CASSQETGGYQETQYF	TGTGCCAGCAGCCAAGAGACGGGAGGGTACCAAGAGACCCAGTACTTC
TRBV5-1	NA	TRBJ2-5	few	CASSLAGGQETQYF	TGCGCCAGCAGCTTGGCCGGGGGTCAAGAGACCCAGTACTTC
TRBV5-4	NA	TRBJ1-3	NA	CASSSGTGNTIYF	TGTGCCAGCAGCTCCGGGACTGGAAACACCATATATTTT
TRBV15	TRBD2	TRBJ2-1	many	CATSRDPLGSGGFSPYNEQFF	TGTGCCACCAGCAGAGATCCCCTTGGGAGCGGGGGATTTTCCCCCTACAATGAGCAGTTCTTC
TRBV4-1	NA	TRBJ2-7	many	CASRRDSSSYEQYF	TGCGCCAGCAGGCGGGACAGTAGTTCCTACGAGCAGTACTTC
TRBV7-9	NA	TRBJ1-2	few	CASSLGDGFILRGYGYTF	TGTGCCAGCAGCTTAGGCGACGGATTTATACTCAGGGGCTATGGCTACACCTTC
TRBV13	NA	TRBJ1-2	many	CASSLGASGYTF	TGTGCCAGCAGCTTAGGGGCGAGCGGCTACACCTTC
TRBV20-1	NA	TRBJ1-2	many	CSATTGGAGGYTF	TGCAGTGCCACCACCGGGGGGGCAGGGGGCTACACCTTC
TRBV20-1	TRBD1	TRBJ1-5	many	CSAREGQGSSQPQHF	TGCAGTGCTAGAGAGGGACAGGGGAGTAGTCAGCCCCAGCATTTT
TRBV7-8	TRBD2	TRBJ2-7	many	CASSLEGTSIYEQYF	TGTGCCAGCAGCTTAGAAGGGACTAGCATCTACGAGCAGTACTTC
TRBV5-1	NA	TRBJ1-2	many	CASSLEGTHAYGYTF	TGCGCCAGCAGCTTGGAGGGGACACACGCCTATGGCTACACCTTC
TRBV12-3/TRBV12-4	NA	TRBJ1-1	many	CASSPYRELNTEAFF	TGTGCCAGCAGTCCCTACAGGGAACTGAACACTGAAGCTTTCTTT
TRBV5-1	NA	TRBJ2-6	many	CASSLVYRSGANVLTF	TGCGCCAGCAGCTTGGTTTACAGGTCTGGGGCCAACGTCCTGACTTTC
TRBV5-1	NA	TRBJ2-5	many	CASKKQETQYF	TGCGCCAGCAAGAAACAAGAGACCCAGTACTTC
TRBV5-1	NA	TRBJ1-2	NA	CASSLELTERGVYTF	TGCGCCAGCAGCTTGGAACTTACGGAGAGGGGTGTCTACACCTTC
TRBV5-1	TRBD2	TRBJ2-3	many	CASSPGLAGGPETDTQYF	TGCGCCAGCAGCCCTGGACTAGCGGGGGGGCCCGAGACAGATACGCAGTATTTT
TRBV2	NA	TRBJ2-5	many	CASSSLRQETQYF	TGTGCCAGCAGTTCCTTACGCCAAGAGACCCAGTACTTC
TRBV12-3/TRBV12-4	NA	TRBJ2-3	many	CASSLANTDTQYF	TGTGCCAGCAGTTTAGCAAACACAGATACGCAGTATTTT
TRBV5-1	TRBD1	TRBJ1-1	many	CASSLNGQGAGTEAFF	TGCGCCAGCAGCTTGAATGGACAGGGGGCTGGCACTGAAGCTTTCTTT
TRBV15	TRBD2	TRBJ2-3	many	CATSRLTSGRAKDTQYF	TGTGCCACCAGCAGACTGACTAGCGGGAGGGCCAAAGATACGCAGTATTTT
TRBV3-1	TRBD1	TRBJ2-1	medium-sized	CASRQDRGNEQFF	TGTGCCAGCAGACAGGACAGGGGCAATGAGCAGTTCTTC
TRBV5-1	NA	TRBJ2-1	many	CASSLQGPKFF	TGCGCCAGCAGCCTCCAAGGCCCCAAGTTCTTC
TRBV14	TRBD2	TRBJ2-1	NA	CASSQGGTSGYNEQFF	TGTGCCAGCAGCCAAGGGGGGACTAGCGGATACAATGAGCAGTTCTTC
TRBV5-6	TRBD2	TRBJ2-2	many	CASSPGLGGTGELFF	TGTGCCAGCAGCCCGGGACTAGGGGGCACCGGGGAGCTGTTTTTT
TRBV5-4	TRBD2	TRBJ2-2	many	CASSWREGNTGELFF	TGTGCCAGCAGCTGGCGGGAGGGCAACACCGGGGAGCTGTTTTTT
TRBV9	NA	TRBJ2-5	many	CASSVAEFSFETQYF	TGTGCCAGCAGCGTAGCTGAATTTAGTTTCGAGACCCAGTACTTC
TRBV6-5	TRBD1	TRBJ1-2	NA	CASSFTPPRTGSYGYTF	TGTGCCAGCAGTTTCACGCCCCCTAGGACAGGGAGCTATGGCTACACCTTC
TRBV7-7	TRBD2	TRBJ2-1	NA	CASSLAGLGDDEQFF	TGTGCTAGCAGCTTAGCGGGACTAGGAGACGATGAGCAGTTCTTC
TRBV19	TRBD2	TRBJ2-7	many	CASSMASGSSYEQYF	TGTGCCAGTAGTATGGCGAGCGGGAGCTCCTACGAGCAGTACTTC
TRBV4-1	TRBD1	TRBJ1-3	many	CASSRETGGSGNTIYF	TGCGCCAGCAGCCGCGAAACAGGGGGATCTGGAAACACCATATATTTT
TRBV12-3/TRBV12-4	NA	TRBJ2-5	medium-sized	CASSPPEGETQYF	TGTGCCAGCAGCCCCCCTGAGGGGGAGACCCAGTACTTC
TRBV5-1	TRBD1	TRBJ1-2	many	CASSLGLGQSYGYTF	TGCGCCAGCAGCTTGGGTCTGGGACAGAGCTATGGCTACACCTTC
TRBV7-6	NA	TRBJ1-2	few	CASSLAGEGYGYTF	TGTGCCAGCAGCTTAGCCGGTGAAGGCTATGGCTACACCTTC
TRBV12-3/TRBV12-4	TRBD2	TRBJ2-7	many	CASSLLAGGPYEQYF	TGTGCCAGCAGTCTACTAGCGGGGGGGCCCTACGAGCAGTACTTC
TRBV3-1	NA	TRBJ2-7	NA	CASSQGPQGSYEQYF	TGTGCCAGTAGCCAAGGACCACAGGGCTCCTACGAGCAGTACTTC
TRBV6-1	TRBD2	TRBJ2-1	many	CASSEASGVTYNEQFF	TGTGCCAGCAGTGAAGCCAGCGGGGTGACCTACAATGAGCAGTTCTTC
TRBV20-1	TRBD2	TRBJ2-1	NA	CSAPKRGGNEQFF	TGCAGTGCCCCAAAGCGGGGGGGCAATGAGCAGTTCTTC
TRBV5-1	NA	TRBJ2-2	many	CAIVVTGELFF	TGCGCCATCGTTGTCACCGGGGAGCTGTTTTTT
TRBV12-3/TRBV12-4	NA	TRBJ2-7	many	CASSTNPGYEQYF	TGTGCCAGCAGTACGAATCCAGGGTACGAGCAGTACTTC